Many counts were recorded for the clone carrying this TCR beta chain. cDNA molecules, individually, were tagged with unique molecular identifiers. TCRdb reprocessed the 5' RACE reads via MiXCR and lists one record per CDR3 protein. Counted here are some 66,000 distinct CDR3 sequences, roughly 9% occurring once; the ten biggest clones make up approximately 3%. This record comes from a study of early T cells in non-severe SARS-CoV-2 infection. The CDR3 consists of 16 residues. V lost 3 bases, J lost 0 bases, and 9 bases stayed unmatched. Germline V gene data show CDR1 as SGHDT and CDR2 as YYEEEE. This TCR was recovered from an adult who was a healthcare worker with PCR-confirmed SARS-CoV-2 infection or an uninfected control (not recorded which). The sample was whole blood. The chain couples TRBV5-6 to TRBJ2-7; 7 bases are shared with TRBD2. The CDR3 DNA sequence: TGTGCCAGCAGCTGGGGGGGAGCGGCGAGCTCCTACGAGCAGTACTTC. The encoded protein is CASSWGGAASSYEQYF.